This TCR beta chain was captured in a study of shared clonotypes between healthy human individuals. About the study: Per donor, CD8 memory used one plate, CD8 naive used two, CD4 memory used three and CD4 naive used three. Broader study findings: What limited the represented genetic and exposure-history diversity was the small number of donors. Larger estimated richness was generally recorded for naive subsets relative to memory subsets.

The naive CD8 subset, CD45RO-negative cells positively selected for CCR7, excluded terminally differentiated effector memory CD45RA+ cells. Healthy HIV-negative adults with no recent acute infections or vaccinations were recruited as donors. The data were produced by immunoSEQ multiplex PCR, yet TCRdb's version contains in-frame clones alone and is incomplete. The sample includes over 750,000 clones, 96% of them seen just once. V lost 6 bases, J lost 1 base, and 3 bases stayed unmatched. The CDR3 has 13 residues. Looked up from germline, CDR1 is MNHEY and CDR2 is SMNVEV (reference sequence). Worth noting for this clone: Its antigen is unidentified.

The rearrangement links TRBV27 to TRBJ2-7, with TRBD1 matching over 7 bases. The sequence derives from a man aged 25-45 years in good health. Sequenced material: naive CD8+ T cells sorted from blood. CDR3 sequence (DNA): TGTGCCAGCAGCCCGACAGGGTCCTACGAGCAGTACTTC. Its translation is CASSPTGSYEQYF.